This TCR beta chain came from a study of brain T cells in children with intractable seizures listed by TCRdb under 2021. Context from the whole study: A NanoString immunology panel was first used to screen resected brain tissue from roughly 53 pediatric epilepsy surgery cases for immune gene transcripts. Of the roughly 12 selected surgery cases, pre-surgery blood was also sequenced for eight, so four had brain tissue only. The investigation overall reported the following: Because pre- and post-surgery blood were sequenced to different depths, clones absent from the pre-surgery sample may reflect undersampling. Viral specificity was inferred solely from CDR3 sequence similarity, and the HCMV serostatus of the patients was not known.

TCR beta chain sequences were generated from genomic DNA using the immunoSEQ assay. Per the authors' processing: Any CDR3 sequence that did not begin with the conserved framework cysteine at position 104 was removed by hand. To get clonality, the normalized Shannon's Diversity Index was subtracted from one, giving values from 0 (maximal diversity) to 1 (oligoclonal). Differences in the frequency of the same CDR3 between samples, such as brain versus blood, were assessed with chi-squared comparison-of-proportions tests. Public clonotypes were identified through searches of immuneACCESS, and similarity to known antiviral clonotypes was evaluated with the VDJdb browser. As stored in TCRdb, this immuneACCESS dataset retains in-frame rearrangements with V and J assigned. A fraction of the clones does not appear; measured against another copy, unresolved V genes explain less than half of the discrepancy, and the remainder lacks a known reason. The V and J calls and clone size are taken from that table; D and trimming were inferred from the DNA. A total of approximately 330,000 clones appear in this sample, about 93% of them only once. The top ten clones comprise 5.5% to 6% of the sample.

Notes on this clone: Which antigen it targets is not known. Per-base qualities were not stored, and no clone one base away is much larger.

The cysteine opens and the phenylalanine closes a CDR3 of 10 amino acids. Just CDR3 DNA is preserved here, 30 bases in frame from base 1. CDR1 and CDR2, per the germline V gene, are SGHAT and FQNNGV. The germline V end is reduced by 6 bases and the J end by 16 bases; junction bases left unmatched: 6. What the time point label conveys for this sample: blood from clinic visit 5 months post-surgery; TSC patient then seizure free. The surgery cases with the highest brain T cell transcript signatures were chosen for TCR beta chain sequencing of brain tissue, and also of blood when blood was available. Before surgery, patients had received at least one anti-epileptic drug. The TCR-sequenced patients were children whose drug-resistant epilepsy was caused by tuberous sclerosis complex, focal cortical dysplasia, Rasmussen encephalitis or hemimegalencephaly. The Monarch genomic DNA purification kit was used to extract bulk genomic DNA from unsorted brain tissue and from whole blood.

The sequence is built from TRBV11-2 and TRBJ2-1; 7 nucleotides in the junction match TRBD1. The material was peripheral blood, obtained approximately 5 months after surgery. This receptor was obtained from a boy less than two years old with tuberous sclerosis and intractable seizures. The DNA sequence follows: TGTGCCAGCAGAGACAGGGTGTTATTCTTC. It translates as CASRDRVLFF. With the portions outside the CDR3 filled from the reference TRBV11-2 and TRBJ2-1 genes, the complete variable region becomes EAGVAQSPRYKIIEKRQSVAFWCNPISGHATLYWYQQILGQGPKLLIQFQNNGVVDDSQLPKDRFSAERLKGVDSTLKIQPAKLEDSAVYLCASRDRVLFFGPGTRLTVL.